This TCR beta chain was recovered during a study of T cells and copy number aberrations in small-cell lung cancer. Generated by immunoSEQ multiplex PCR, the TCRdb table keeps only in-frame clones and is missing some. The sample carries 2,500 to 3,000 clones, 75% to 90% recorded once. The length of the CDR3 is 14 residues. The V gene's germline CDR1 is SGHVS and CDR2 FQNEAQ. V lost 4 bases to trimming and J lost 2 bases, with 11 bases between them. This receptor was obtained from a man in his forties or fifties with small cell lung cancer. The chain couples TRBV7-8 to TRBJ1-1; possibly TRBD1 for D (5 bases). Sequencing input: normal tissue next to the tumor. The CDR3 DNA sequence: TGTGCCAGCAGCTCGGGGACCCTCAACACTGAAGCTTTCTTT. This translates into CASSSGTLNTEAFF.